Listed below are T cell receptor beta chains from one sample, sequenced in a study of T-cell reconstitution after alpha-beta-depleted transplantation in children. TCRdb reanalysed the PCR reads using MiXCR and keeps one entry per CDR3 protein. Here the sample spans about 900,000 distinct CDR3 sequences, about 29% being singletons. The sample was PBMCs, mostly from graft donor cells, taken 360 days after TCRalphabeta/CD19-depleted stem cell transplant. The receptor set was obtained from a boy younger than two who had a stem cell transplant for SCID, so the T cells may come from the graft donor. The conserved cysteine and the conserved F or W are not part of the CDR3 here. A D gene is named only where the DNA matches it firmly.

>13|TRBJ2-7|TRBV5-1|TRBD1
ASSLERGLVYEQY
>14|TRBJ2-3|TRBV12-3/TRBV12-4|.
ASSFWQTFITDTQY
>13|TRBJ1-1|TRBV18|.
ASSPWIAENTEAF
>16|TRBJ2-3|TRBV29-1|.
SVEFVRGPKFPTDTQY
>8|TRBJ2-7|TRBV2|.
ASREVLQY
>10|TRBJ2-5|TRBV29-1|.
SVASGLETQY
>12|TRBJ1-6|TRBV20-1|.
SVFEGENNSPLH
>13|TRBJ2-1|TRBV7-2|TRBD1
ASSNDRAGPREQF
>11|TRBJ2-5|TRBV4-1|.
ASSRLKRETQY
>14|TRBJ2-6|TRBV9|.
ASSLTGFSGANVLT
>14|TRBJ2-3|TRBV6-1|TRBD2
ASSKLAGGPGDTQY
>12|TRBJ2-7|TRBV20-1|.
SASTLQLTYEQY
>13|TRBJ1-6|TRBV2|.
ASNMGQIHNSPLH
>16|TRBJ2-5|TRBV12-3/TRBV12-4|TRBD2
ASSPRKGSSGGGETQY
>14|TRBJ1-6|TRBV9|.
ASSVDPERYNSPLH
>14|TRBJ1-5|TRBV12-3/TRBV12-4|TRBD1
ASSQGTGGFNQPQH
>13|TRBJ1-5|TRBV4-2|.
ASSQDPQGRGPQH
>14|TRBJ2-4|TRBV5-1|.
ASSLSPVLAKNIQY
>16|TRBJ2-1|TRBV4-1|TRBD2
ASSQGDGERGAKNEQF
>16|TRBJ2-3|TRBV12-3/TRBV12-4|TRBD2
ASSLGPPSGRSTDTQY
>13|TRBJ1-2|TRBV4-3|.
ASSQDPVGYRGYT
>13|TRBJ2-5|TRBV5-1|TRBD1
ASSPITGVIETQY
>12|TRBJ2-3|TRBV18|.
ASSPTQHTDTQY
>12|TRBJ2-7|TRBV6-5|.
ASSYSIIGSEQY
>13|TRBJ1-3|TRBV18|.
ASSPRQISGNTIY
>10|TRBJ1-1|TRBV2|TRBD1
ASSGTGVGGF
>14|TRBJ1-1|TRBV7-9|.
ASSFHPGRSNTEAF
>12|TRBJ2-7|TRBV6-1|TRBD1
ASGATGDGYEQY
>13|TRBJ2-1|TRBV12-3/TRBV12-4|TRBD2
ASSKGTSGPGEQF
>12|TRBJ1-2|TRBV28|.
ASLSQIRRYGYT
>12|TRBJ2-5|TRBV18|TRBD1
ASSEGQVGETQY
>12|TRBJ2-1|TRBV7-9|.
ASSLQEAGNEQF
>13|TRBJ2-5|TRBV5-1|TRBD1
ASSLRWGQSETQY
>13|TRBJ1-1|TRBV6-5|.
ASSYSSKKNTEAF
>16|TRBJ2-4|TRBV10-2|TRBD1
ASSESRRGQGFIGIQY
>15|TRBJ2-1|TRBV12-3/TRBV12-4|.
ASSFSLNLELNNEQF
>12|TRBJ1-4|TRBV6-1|.
ASSPTFTSEKLF
>13|TRBJ1-2|TRBV4-1|.
ASSQDGEGRYGYT
>14|TRBJ2-3|TRBV7-3|TRBD2
ASSPTRTSGTDTQY
>14|TRBJ2-1|TRBV5-1|.
ASSLSDRGIYNEQF
>16|TRBJ2-3|TRBV3-1|.
ASSPRLRGTLRTDTQY
>12|TRBJ2-7|TRBV20-1|.
SLAPSRGIHEQY
>16|TRBJ1-1|TRBV11-2|.
ASSFSPRSMGLNTEAF
>13|TRBJ1-2|TRBV20-1|TRBD1
SARDHGRGRYGYT
>12|TRBJ2-5|TRBV7-8|.
ASSSSSGGETQY
>12|TRBJ2-3|TRBV30|TRBD1
AWAPPGQRDTQY
>11|TRBJ2-7|TRBV29-1|TRBD1
SAKWTGGYEQY
>9|TRBJ1-1|TRBV12-3/TRBV12-4|.
ASSLGRIAF
>12|TRBJ1-3|TRBV6-5|.
ASRYTGSGNTIY
>10|TRBJ2-7|TRBV5-1|.
ASSLAGPKQY
>12|TRBJ1-1|TRBV28|.
ASRHEAENTEAF
>12|TRBJ2-7|TRBV12-3/TRBV12-4|.
ASSSRPKSYEQY
>12|TRBJ2-3|TRBV10-3|TRBD2
AIGAGEHTDTQY
>12|TRBJ2-7|TRBV7-8|TRBD1
ASSLPGGSYEQY